This is a list of T cell receptor beta chains from one sample in a study of OX40 agonist ivuxolimab in advanced cancers. Assay: immunoSEQ multiplex PCR; the TCRdb copy retains only in-frame clones and omits some. The repertoire consists of around 63,000 clones, with roughly 89% occurring once and the leading ten covering more than 1%. The sample was CD4+ or CD8+ T cells sorted from blood, taken in a trial of the OX40 agonist ivuxolimab. The origin of the receptors is an adult with an advanced solid tumor such as melanoma, head and neck, liver or kidney cancer. CDR3s include the opening cysteine and the closing phenylalanine or tryptophan. The order of the fields is D gene, J gene, clone size, V gene, CDR3 protein, CDR3 DNA. The D gene is left open where the match is weak. A clone size is listed for some rows: how often the clone was seen (once, few, many), or a class if it is expanded.

D gene: .; J gene: TRBJ1-1; clone size: .; V gene: TRBV18; CDR3 protein: CASSPPMGIEAFF; CDR3 DNA: TGTGCCAGCTCACCACCGATGGGCATTGAAGCTTTCTTT
D gene: TRBD1; J gene: TRBJ1-2; clone size: .; V gene: TRBV11-1; CDR3 protein: CASSSRTGKYGYTF; CDR3 DNA: TGTGCCAGCAGCTCGCGGACAGGGAAATACGGCTACACCTTC
D gene: .; J gene: TRBJ2-5; clone size: once; V gene: TRBV30; CDR3 protein: CAWEGGAQETQYF; CDR3 DNA: TGTGCCTGGGAGGGAGGAGCTCAAGAGACCCAGTACTTC
D gene: .; J gene: TRBJ2-7; clone size: .; V gene: TRBV6-1; CDR3 protein: CASSLYYEQYF; CDR3 DNA: TGTGCCAGCAGTCTATATTACGAGCAGTACTTC
D gene: TRBD2; J gene: TRBJ2-3; clone size: .; V gene: TRBV5-1; CDR3 protein: CASRGGARTDTQYF; CDR3 DNA: TGCGCCAGCCGCGGGGGGGCACGCACAGATACGCAGTATTTT
D gene: TRBD2; J gene: TRBJ2-1; clone size: .; V gene: TRBV5-1; CDR3 protein: CASSFGGGRDEQFF; CDR3 DNA: TGCGCCAGCAGCTTTGGCGGGGGGCGTGATGAGCAGTTCTTC
D gene: .; J gene: TRBJ1-1; clone size: .; V gene: TRBV6-1; CDR3 protein: CASRGGRMNTEAFF; CDR3 DNA: TGTGCCAGCAGGGGGGGGCGGATGAACACTGAAGCTTTCTTT
D gene: .; J gene: TRBJ1-6; clone size: .; V gene: TRBV5-1; CDR3 protein: CASKQDRTVIVPLHF; CDR3 DNA: TGCGCCAGCAAACAAGATCGGACAGTTATCGTACCCCTCCACTTT
D gene: .; J gene: TRBJ1-5; clone size: few; V gene: TRBV6-1; CDR3 protein: CASGADSNQPQHF; CDR3 DNA: TGTGCCAGCGGTGCAGATAGCAATCAGCCCCAGCATTTT
D gene: .; J gene: TRBJ2-5; clone size: once; V gene: TRBV14; CDR3 protein: CASSQGGPQYF; CDR3 DNA: TGTGCCAGCAGCCAGGGAGGTCCCCAGTACTTC
D gene: .; J gene: TRBJ1-1; clone size: .; V gene: TRBV4-2; CDR3 protein: CASSPTPGHPGPLLVAFF; CDR3 DNA: TGTGCCAGCAGCCCAACCCCTGGCCACCCGGGACCCCTCTTAGTAGCTTTCTTT
D gene: TRBD1; J gene: TRBJ2-7; clone size: .; V gene: TRBV6-1; CDR3 protein: CASSDRPGQGAAYEQYF; CDR3 DNA: TGTGCCAGCAGTGATAGACCGGGACAGGGGGCCGCCTACGAGCAGTACTTC
D gene: .; J gene: TRBJ2-5; clone size: .; V gene: TRBV11-1; CDR3 protein: CASSSGGRYQETQYF; CDR3 DNA: TGTGCCAGCAGCTCCGGGGGGCGGTACCAAGAGACCCAGTACTTC
D gene: TRBD1; J gene: TRBJ2-5; clone size: .; V gene: TRBV5-1; CDR3 protein: CASSKGQGAVETQYF; CDR3 DNA: TGCGCCAGCAGCAAGGGACAGGGGGCGGTGGAGACCCAGTACTTC
D gene: TRBD1; J gene: TRBJ1-1; clone size: few; V gene: TRBV19; CDR3 protein: CASSMTGRTEAFF; CDR3 DNA: TGTGCCAGTAGTATGACAGGGCGAACTGAAGCTTTCTTT
D gene: TRBD1; J gene: TRBJ2-2; clone size: few; V gene: TRBV10-2; CDR3 protein: CASRTGSDGELFF; CDR3 DNA: TGCGCCAGCAGGACAGGGTCGGACGGGGAGCTGTTTTTT
D gene: .; J gene: TRBJ1-2; clone size: .; V gene: TRBV5-6; CDR3 protein: CASSLVAGEGYGYTF; CDR3 DNA: TGTGCCAGCAGCTTGGTTGCCGGGGAGGGCTATGGCTACACCTTC
D gene: .; J gene: TRBJ2-5; clone size: .; V gene: TRBV5-1; CDR3 protein: CASDPGQTTSGETQYF; CDR3 DNA: TGCGCCAGCGATCCGGGTCAGACAACCTCGGGGGAGACCCAGTACTTC
D gene: TRBD2; J gene: TRBJ2-3; clone size: .; V gene: TRBV5-6; CDR3 protein: CASSLRGGLTDTQYF; CDR3 DNA: TGTGCCAGCAGCTTGCGGGGGGGCCTCACAGATACGCAGTATTTT
D gene: .; J gene: TRBJ1-3; clone size: few; V gene: TRBV30; CDR3 protein: CAWSRFSGNTIYF; CDR3 DNA: TGTGCCTGGAGTAGATTCTCTGGAAACACCATATATTTT
D gene: TRBD1; J gene: TRBJ2-7; clone size: .; V gene: TRBV6-1; CDR3 protein: CASRAGTVSTSEYF; CDR3 DNA: TGTGCCAGCAGAGCCGGGACAGTTTCTACGAGCGAGTACTTC
D gene: .; J gene: TRBJ2-7; clone size: .; V gene: TRBV6-6; CDR3 protein: CASKNQGRENYEQYF; CDR3 DNA: TGTGCCAGCAAAAACCAGGGGAGGGAGAACTACGAGCAGTACTTC
D gene: TRBD1; J gene: TRBJ2-7; clone size: few; V gene: TRBV27; CDR3 protein: CASSLLSTGGEQYF; CDR3 DNA: TGTGCCAGCAGTTTACTTTCGACAGGGGGTGAGCAGTACTTC
D gene: .; J gene: TRBJ2-6; clone size: .; V gene: TRBV4-2; CDR3 protein: CASSQALGASGANVLTF; CDR3 DNA: TGTGCCAGCAGCCAAGCCTTGGGGGCATCTGGGGCCAACGTCCTGACTTTC
D gene: TRBD1; J gene: TRBJ2-7; clone size: .; V gene: TRBV5-1; CDR3 protein: CASSLALLDRVEYF; CDR3 DNA: TGCGCCAGCAGCTTGGCCTTACTGGACAGGGTGGAGTACTTC
D gene: .; J gene: TRBJ2-7; clone size: .; V gene: TRBV30; CDR3 protein: CAWSVPSQAYEQYF; CDR3 DNA: TGTGCCTGGAGTGTACCTTCACAGGCCTACGAGCAGTACTTC
D gene: TRBD1; J gene: TRBJ2-3; clone size: .; V gene: TRBV5-1; CDR3 protein: CASSLAGQGRTSTDTQYF; CDR3 DNA: TGCGCCAGCAGCTTGGCTGGACAGGGACGCACTAGCACAGATACGCAGTATTTT
D gene: TRBD2; J gene: TRBJ2-5; clone size: .; V gene: TRBV15; CDR3 protein: CATSRDLAVQETQYF; CDR3 DNA: TGTGCCACCAGCAGAGACCTAGCGGTGCAAGAGACCCAGTACTTC
D gene: .; J gene: TRBJ2-1; clone size: .; V gene: TRBV20-1; CDR3 protein: CSATRYNEQFF; CDR3 DNA: TGCAGTGCCACCCGGTACAATGAGCAGTTCTTC
D gene: .; J gene: TRBJ1-2; clone size: .; V gene: TRBV4-1; CDR3 protein: CASSQAKGGVYGYTF; CDR3 DNA: TGCGCCAGCAGCCAAGCAAAGGGGGGGGTATATGGCTACACCTTC
D gene: TRBD2; J gene: TRBJ2-1; clone size: few; V gene: TRBV7-6; CDR3 protein: CASSLRTSGGFNEQFF; CDR3 DNA: TGTGCCAGCAGCTTACGGACTAGCGGGGGGTTCAATGAGCAGTTCTTC
D gene: .; J gene: TRBJ2-2; clone size: .; V gene: TRBV4-2; CDR3 protein: CASSQLGGTGELFF; CDR3 DNA: TGTGCCAGCAGCCAACTGGGGGGCACCGGGGAGCTGTTTTTT
D gene: TRBD1; J gene: TRBJ1-5; clone size: .; V gene: TRBV5-1; CDR3 protein: CASSPTGDSNQPQHF; CDR3 DNA: TGCGCCAGCAGCCCTACAGGGGATAGCAATCAGCCCCAGCATTTT
D gene: TRBD1; J gene: TRBJ1-6; clone size: .; V gene: TRBV27; CDR3 protein: CASSSRQGDASPLHF; CDR3 DNA: TGTGCCAGCAGTTCGCGACAGGGGGACGCTTCACCCCTCCACTTT
D gene: .; J gene: TRBJ1-1; clone size: once; V gene: TRBV5-1; CDR3 protein: CASSLGGLNTEAFF; CDR3 DNA: TGCGCCAGCAGCTTGGGGGGACTAAACACTGAAGCTTTCTTT
D gene: .; J gene: TRBJ2-7; clone size: once; V gene: TRBV6-6; CDR3 protein: CASSYNSFYEQYF; CDR3 DNA: TGTGCCAGCAGTTACAACAGCTTCTACGAGCAGTACTTC
D gene: .; J gene: TRBJ2-6; clone size: .; V gene: TRBV30; CDR3 protein: CAWRSRQGGADGANVLTF; CDR3 DNA: TGTGCCTGGAGGAGTAGGCAGGGAGGAGCGGATGGGGCCAACGTCCTGACTTTC
D gene: .; J gene: TRBJ1-4; clone size: few; V gene: TRBV11-2; CDR3 protein: CASSPGLVSNEKLFF; CDR3 DNA: TGTGCCAGCAGCCCAGGGCTGGTTTCCAATGAAAAACTGTTTTTT
D gene: TRBD1; J gene: TRBJ2-7; clone size: .; V gene: TRBV6-1; CDR3 protein: CASRTGSSYEQYF; CDR3 DNA: TGTGCCAGCAGGACAGGGAGCTCCTACGAGCAGTACTTC
D gene: .; J gene: TRBJ2-3; clone size: .; V gene: TRBV18; CDR3 protein: CASSPGDTDTQYF; CDR3 DNA: TGTGCCAGCTCACCGGGGGATACAGATACGCAGTATTTT